This entry describes one T cell receptor beta chain. The sample originates from a study of T-cell reconstitution after alpha-beta-depleted transplantation in children. V was cut by 5 bases and J by 2 bases, with 14 bases left in between. This CDR3 contains 15 residues. Germline CDR1 reads ENHRY; CDR2 reads SYGVKD. Using unique molecular identifiers, the investigators prepared the TCRbeta library. TCRdb re-called the PCR reads with MiXCR, one entry per CDR3 protein. The table shows about 640,000 distinct CDR3 sequences, with roughly 17% occurring only once. The rearrangement uses TRBV10-3 and TRBJ2-3, with D perhaps TRBD2 (5 bases). The clonotype originates from a human donor who donated a stem cell graft to a child with acute myeloid leukemia. The sample was PBMCs from the stem cell graft donor, taken from the stem cell graft. As DNA, the CDR3 is TGTGCCATCAGTCGTATAGGCCGGGACACAGATACGCAGTATTTT. It yields the protein CAISRIGRDTDTQYF.